The following is a T cell receptor beta chain sequence with its context. Which antigen it targets is not known. Base-call qualities are not available, and no considerably larger clone is one nucleotide away. To prepare the library, the immunoSEQ multiplex PCR assay was applied. For the multiplex PCR, a mixture combining 60 forward primers for TCR Vbeta segments and 13 reverse primers for TCR Jbeta segments was used. The CDR3 region of rearranged TCR beta genes was amplified from genomic DNA by a multiplex PCR assay. The Illumina HiSeq System was used to sequence the amplified TCR beta libraries as 87-base-pair reads. The study's own analysis went as follows. A later analysis tallied 75 million to 85 million unique TCR beta chains across the 640 or so repertoires, and about 12 million of those chains were shared by two or more donors. Raw reads were error-corrected and collapsed into unique sequences by a nearest-neighbor algorithm in which closely related sequences were merged to remove PCR and sequencing errors. CDR3 sequences were aligned to IMGT reference sequences to assign V, D and J gene segments. For a sequence to be retained, a match of at least six nucleotides was required to both a V gene segment and a J gene segment. A rearrangement was called productive if the CDR3 had no stop codons and remained in frame with V and J, and every other rearrangement was called non-productive. Following IMGT convention, CDR3 was defined as the stretch from the second conserved V-encoded cysteine to the conserved J-encoded phenylalanine. The earlier analysis of some 580 of the donors excluded any sequence lacking an unambiguous match to a single V gene segment. An earlier analysis of approximately 590 of the donors called V segments functional above 56.7% productive rearrangements and segregating when the between-donor standard deviation exceeded 5%. A statistical classification framework was built for diagnosing cytomegalovirus status from the catalog of TCR beta chain sequences. In a later analysis, V and J genes were assigned by comparing TCR nucleotide sequences against IMGT/GENE-DB human TR gene sequences. In a later analysis, CDR3 sequences and most-parsimonious VDJ recombination scenarios were assigned using the TCRdist pipeline. A later analysis defined each TCR beta chain by its CDR3 amino acid sequence plus V-gene family, and excluded reads lacking a unique V-gene family. To address suspected cross-contamination and a sequencing artifact, a later analysis removed roughly 640 highly shared, low-generation-probability nucleotide sequences. For each public chain, a later analysis derived a clonal expansion index from normalized ranks of inferred template counts within each repertoire. In a later analysis, generation probabilities were computed with a VDJ recombination model fitted to out-of-frame rearrangements, and the resulting probabilities were checked against IGoR. In a later analysis, hypergeometric tests were used to score TCR-TCR, TCR-HLA and TCR-CMV co-occurrence, with a repertoire-size bias correction applied to TCR pairs. False discovery rates were estimated in a later analysis by permuting HLA or CMV assignments 20 times. A later analysis grouped co-occurring TCRs with DBSCAN, adding TCRdist sequence similarity when clustering within HLA-allele-positive subsets. Repertoires with fewer than 30,000 or more than 120,000 public chains were left out of co-occurrence clustering, as were several repertoires with anomalous nucleotide sharing. TCRdb stores this immuneACCESS table with in-frame sequences only. Part of the clones is absent; in the studies checked, under half of the shortfall reflects unresolved V genes, and no reason is known for the rest. Clone size and V and J calls were adopted from that table, with D and trimming inferred from the DNA. The sample contains 200,000 to 250,000 clones, approximately 90% of them found a single time. The top ten constitute around 1% of the sample.

The entry originates in a study of cytomegalovirus exposure and HLA in healthy donors (dated by TCRdb to the late 2010s). Context from the whole study: An earlier analysis of some 550 of the donors reported more than 250 Gb of sequence data and 117 million unique TCR beta sequences from 190 million or so T cells. A later genetic analysis used genome-wide SNP genotypes for about 60% of the 666 donors, treating that subset as a discovery cohort. The later analysis used no new phenotypic data to find candidate immune exposures, relying instead on TCR beta sequences and their occurrence across donors. To decide whether each TCR beta V gene segment behaved as functional or pseudogenic, an earlier analysis of 587 of the donors relied on high-throughput TCR beta sequencing. The study aimed to test whether signatures of past pathogen exposure could be identified by cataloging public T cell receptors. Among some 410 genotyped donors of the cohort, an average of approximately 200,000 unique TCR beta nucleotide sequences was sequenced per donor, of which about 19% were non-productive. Using immunosequencing, the study profiled T cell repertoires from 500 to 800 subjects and related those repertoires to cytomegalovirus serostatus. Along with the roughly 670-subject first cohort, a separate validation cohort of over a hundred different subjects was used. High-throughput TCR immunosequencing, statistical association of individual TCRs with disease status, and machine learning were combined to predict cytomegalovirus infection status. HLA typing included class I and class II loci at four-digit resolution. Donor age, sex, ethnicity and CMV serostatus were compiled alongside the repertoire data. The number of donors typed differed by locus, with roughly 620-640 for A, B, C, DRB1 and DQB1, roughly 520 for DQA1, 600 to 610 for DPA1, and around 460 for DPB1. About five DR-DQ haplotypes were treated as single units for association and clustering because of strong linkage in the cohort. An early release that covered several hundred HLA-typed donors contained approximately 300 gigabases of sequencing data and about 93 million unique TCR sequences. All discovery cohort repertoires had been generated on a single sequencing platform. To study patterns of TCR occurrence, a later analysis re-analyzed previously published TCR beta repertoires from more than 550 donors and added high-resolution HLA genotyping. Among the roughly 400 genotyped donors, approximately 82% belonged to the genetic ancestry cluster associated with self-reported Caucasian donors.

What the authors observed across the whole study: Compared with the roughly 710-donor mean, donors in an Asian-associated ancestry cluster had fewer N-insertions in productive TCRs, according to a later genetic analysis. Some IMGT-functional V segments, including TRBV6-2 and TRBV6-3, could not be told apart with the 87-base-pair reads, so those segments were excluded. In this cohort, only TCR beta chains were sequenced, and detectable features were limited by the absence of alpha or paired-chain data. Strong co-occurrence of HLA alleles, especially DR and DQ, made assigning TCR associations to individual alleles difficult. In a later analysis, the rate of TCR association differed among HLA loci, with DRB1 alleles having the most associated TCRs and HLA-C alleles having the fewest. The classifier was reported to diagnose cytomegalovirus status with high specificity and sensitivity in both the original cohort and the validation cohort. About 15 rarely observed V segments, including chromosome 9 orphons, were excluded from the earlier analysis of just under 600 of the donors because counts were too low. Presence/absence analyses assumed roughly uniform sequencing depth across donors, an assumption that may not hold. The study listed 164 TCR beta chains as associated with cytomegalovirus. A later analysis associated some 17,000 TCR beta sequences with specific HLA alleles at a false discovery rate of 0.05. Because some donors lacked HLA typing at each locus, the association tests relied only on the typed subset. In vitro tests confirmed that a few of the cytomegalovirus-associated TCR beta chains recognize cytomegalovirus antigens. A group of highly shared sequence variants was considered likely to be a technical artifact of the sequencing pipeline. Compared with equally common non-associated chains, HLA-associated TCR beta chains in a later analysis were more clonally expanded and had lower generation probabilities. An association between a missense DCLRE1C variant and V-gene and J-gene trimming of TCR beta chains was found in a later genetic analysis and replicated in an independent cohort. The authors suggested that the approach could potentially be extended to other disease states and immunological phenotypes. Immune exposure information for the cohort was limited to CMV serostatus. An earlier analysis of approximately 600 of the donors showed that most TCR beta V segments appeared in productive rearrangements either about 87% or about 30% of the time, which broadly matched IMGT annotations. According to a later analysis, parvovirus B19, influenza, CMV and Epstein-Barr virus appeared linked to several top co-occurrence clusters. Across donors, most TCR sequences were observed very rarely, whereas some public TCRs were present in many individuals. Linkage disequilibrium might explain the correlated functional status among segregating V segments, but an unknown experimental factor could not be excluded. A later analysis found that most CMV-associated TCR beta chains appeared HLA-restricted, with HLA associations seemingly driven largely by CMV exposure. A further reported finding was that TCR beta sequences accurately predicted the HLA-A and HLA-B alleles for most subjects in the first cohort.

The cohort was made up of approximately 670 healthy bone marrow donors. At the time of sampling, all cohort members were nominally healthy, though unrecorded immune exposures were likely present. The donor tested CMV seronegative and was one of the 352 seronegative cohort members. A peripheral blood sample was provided by each donor, and peripheral blood mononuclear cells were used for TCR beta sequencing. Genomic DNA extraction from the blood cell samples was performed with the Qiagen DNeasy Blood Extraction Kit. The CDR3, from cysteine to phenylalanine, totals 19 residues. Only the CDR3 portion is preserved as DNA: 57 bases, with reading frame beginning at the first base. Taken from the germline V gene (reference sequence), the CDR1 and CDR2 loops are GTSNPN and SVGIG. V ends up 1 base short and J 2 bases short, with an unmatched junction base count of 11.

This TCR was sampled from a woman younger than 30 in good health and CMV-seronegative. Sequenced: PBMCs. Recombination connected TRBV30 to TRBJ2-5, with TRBD2 identical over 15 junction bases. The nucleotide sequence is TGTGCCTGGAGTGGGTCCCGGACTAGCGGGAGGGCCAGGCAAGAGACCCAGTACTTC. This codes for CAWSGSRTSGRARQETQYF.